This T cell receptor (beta chain) originates from a study of T cell clonality in common variable immunodeficiency. General study points: The cause of increased CVID clonality remains unclear without subpopulation sequencing. CVID subjects had higher TCRbeta clonality than healthy controls, most marked in about a third.

Assay: immunoSEQ multiplex PCR; the TCRdb copy retains only in-frame clones and omits some. The repertoire consists of tens of thousands of clones, none detected only once. The table lists this clone with many counts. Its specificity is unknown. The read halts 3 residues ahead of the CDR3 end, with the missing end drawn from the germline J gene. Heparinized whole blood, roughly 4.5 to 8 ml, came from each donor. J lost 8 bases, V lost 1 base, and 4 bases had no gene match. The CDR3 is 15 amino acids. Germline assignment: CDR1 SGHTA and CDR2 FQGTGA. Sequencing was done on a sample of peripheral blood mononuclear cells. The V and J genes are TRBV7-3 and TRBJ2-1; 11 bases are shared with TRBD2. The TCR sequence derives from a person aged 18 to 70 in good health. The DNA read from the CDR3 is TGTGCCAGCAGCTTAATGACTAGCGGGATCTATGAG. Residues: CASSLMTSGIYE. The full CDR3 is CASSLMTSGIYEQFF.